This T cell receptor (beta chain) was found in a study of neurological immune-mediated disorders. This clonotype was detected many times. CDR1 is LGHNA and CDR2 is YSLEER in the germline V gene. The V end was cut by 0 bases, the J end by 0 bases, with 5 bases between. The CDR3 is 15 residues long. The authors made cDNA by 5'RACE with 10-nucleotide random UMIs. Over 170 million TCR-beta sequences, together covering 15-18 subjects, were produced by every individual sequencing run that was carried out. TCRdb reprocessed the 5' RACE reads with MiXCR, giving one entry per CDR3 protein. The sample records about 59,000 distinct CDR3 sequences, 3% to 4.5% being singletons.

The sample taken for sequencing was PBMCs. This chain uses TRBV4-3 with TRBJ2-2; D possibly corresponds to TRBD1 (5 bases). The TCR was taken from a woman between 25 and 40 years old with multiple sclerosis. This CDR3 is CASSQDRANTGELFF. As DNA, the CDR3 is TGCGCCAGCAGCCAAGACAGGGCGAACACCGGGGAGCTGTTTTTT.